The 16 T cell receptor beta chains below were found in one sample sequenced in a study of T cells in tuberculosis. As for time point: new active TB diagnosis, blood taken before or within 7 days of starting treatment. Sequencing was performed with immunoSEQ multiplex PCR; in TCRdb, only in-frame clones are kept and a portion is missing. Among about 34,000 clones listed, approximately 93% were seen once. This material consisted of PBMCs, taken at tuberculosis diagnosis. The receptors shown here come from an adult with tuberculosis.

The chain's CDR3 is CASSQGSGTAGYEQYF. The DNA of the CDR3 is TGCGCCAGCAGCCAAGGATCGGGGACAGCGGGCTACGAGCAGTACTTC. The V gene is TRBV4-1, the J gene TRBJ2-7, with D possibly TRBD1 on 7 matching bases. CDR3 length: 16 amino acids. Germline CDR1 is MGHRA and CDR2 is YSYEKL. Trimming stripped 1 base from V and 3 bases from J, with 16 bases between.

The chain joins TRBV2 to TRBJ2-3, with 10 bases lining up with TRBD1. Germline CDR1 reads SNHLY; CDR2 reads FYNNEI. CDR3 length equals 13 residues. J was trimmed by 5 bases and V by 8 bases; bases with no gene match: 4. This CDR3 is CASGDRGGDTQYF. The CDR3 DNA reads as TGTGCCAGCGGGGACAGGGGAGGAGATACGCAGTATTTT.

The chain employs TRBV7-8 and TRBJ1-1; no clear D gene. The CDR3 loop spans 16 amino acids. Germline CDR1 SGHVS, CDR2 FQNEAQ. Trimming pared 1 base from V and 0 bases from J, leaving 12 bases between. DNA of the CDR3: TGTGCCAGCAGCTTAGATTCCGGGTATATGAACACTGAAGCTTTCTTT. Encoded protein: CASSLDSGYMNTEAFF.

The genes are TRBV27 and TRBJ2-5; the match to TRBD2 covers 9 bases. CDR3 size: 14 residues. The germline CDR1 and CDR2 sequences are MNHEY and SMNVEV (reference sequence). V was pared by 5 bases and J by 5 bases, with 6 bases of the junction left unmatched. The CDR3 protein is CASSGGGAGETQYF. The CDR3 DNA reads TGTGCCAGCAGTGGCGGGGGGGCCGGGGAGACCCAGTACTTC.

V and J are TRBV18 and TRBJ2-3; 10 bases are shared with TRBD2. V trimming: 6 bases; J trimming: 0 bases; junction bases outside the gene matches: 9. Germline CDR1 and CDR2: KGHSH and LQKENI. This CDR3 comprises 17 residues. CDR3 in amino acids: CASSSSGRVLSTDTQYF. The DNA of the CDR3 is TGTGCCAGCTCGTCAAGCGGGAGGGTCCTGAGCACAGATACGCAGTATTTT.

The genes are TRBV4-2 and TRBJ1-2; D unresolved. CDR3 length: 15 residues. Per germline, CDR1 LGHNA and CDR2 YNFKEQ. Trimming took 0 bases from V and 2 from J, leaving 10 bases between them. CDR3 sequence: CASSQDPPGNYGYTF. The CDR3 nucleotides read TGTGCCAGCAGCCAAGATCCCCCCGGGAACTATGGCTACACCTTC.

The chain links TRBV6-6 to TRBJ2-1; TRBD1 aligns across 10 bases. The CDR3 spans 15 residues. CDR1 MNHNY and CDR2 SVGAGI come from the germline V gene (reference sequence). J was trimmed by 9 bases and V by 2 bases; bases with no gene match: 7. The CDR3 loop is CASSYPQDRGGEQFF. The CDR3 coding sequence is TGTGCCAGCAGTTACCCACAGGACAGGGGGGGTGAGCAGTTCTTC.

The chain combines TRBV2 with TRBJ2-1; TRBD2 matches at 11 bases. This CDR3 has 15 amino acids. The germline V gene has CDR1 SNHLY and CDR2 FYNNEI. The V and J ends lost 5 bases and 5 bases, in that order; junction bases with no gene match: 5. As DNA, the CDR3 is TGTGCCAGCAGTAATCCGGGACTAGCGGACAATGAGCAGTTCTTC. Protein product: CASSNPGLADNEQFF.

The chain recombines TRBV10-2 with TRBJ1-1; a weak D match, TRBD1 (5 bases). V was cut by 1 base and J by 6 bases, with 15 bases left in between. The V gene's germline CDR1 is WSHSY and CDR2 SAAADI. This CDR3 spans 15 amino acids. The CDR3 protein is CASSEFTGGQPEAFF. In nucleotides, the CDR3 is TGCGCCAGCAGTGAGTTTACAGGTGGGCAGCCTGAAGCTTTCTTT.

CDR3 residues: CASSGQGVQDTEAFF. In DNA, the CDR3 is TGTGCCAGCAGTGGACAGGGGGTTCAGGACACTGAAGCTTTCTTT. The chain is built from TRBV2 and TRBJ1-1; 9 positions agree with TRBD1. The germline V gene has CDR1 SNHLY and CDR2 FYNNEI. V gave up 4 bases and J gave up 3 bases; unmatched junction bases: 6. The CDR3 length is 15 residues.

In its sample, this clone was seen once. The chain has TRBV11-3 and TRBJ2-2; D is ambiguous. The V and J ends lost 8 bases and 6 bases respectively, with 10 bases between them. Looked up from germline, CDR1 is SGHNT and CDR2 is YENEEA. This CDR3 spans 12 amino acids. The CDR3 DNA is TGTGCCAGCGCGGCGGCACCCGGGGAGCTGTTTTTT. It encodes CASAAAPGELFF.

The chain uses TRBV11-2 and TRBJ2-3; 7 bases fit TRBD2. This CDR3 region has 16 residues. J lost 6 bases, V lost 1 base, and 10 bases had no gene match. CDR1 and CDR2 (germline): SGHAT, FQNNGV. The CDR3 is CASSLVAGEGRDTQYF. The DNA for the CDR3 is TGTGCCAGCAGCTTAGTTGCGGGAGAGGGTCGGGATACGCAGTATTTT. Based on the CDR3 plus reference TRBV11-2 and TRBJ2-3, the full variable domain is EAGVAQSPRYKIIEKRQSVAFWCNPISGHATLYWYQQILGQGPKLLIQFQNNGVVDDSQLPKDRFSAERLKGVDSTLKIQPAKLEDSAVYLCASSLVAGEGRDTQYFGPGTRLTVL.

This clone has only a few counts. This chain's CDR3 is CASSEGGGSYEQYF. CDR3 sequence (DNA): TGTGCCAGCAGTGAAGGTGGAGGGTCCTACGAGCAGTACTTC. This chain links TRBV6-1 with TRBJ2-7; D is perhaps TRBD2 (6 bases). The germline V and J ends were trimmed by 1 base and 1 base, with 8 bases remaining between them. This CDR3 contains 14 residues. Germline CDR1 and CDR2: MNHNS and SASEGT.

This chain connects TRBV7-9 to TRBJ1-3; no clear D gene. CDR1 is SEHNR and CDR2 is FQNEAQ in the germline V gene (reference sequence). V gave up 2 bases and J gave up 1 base, with 6 bases separating them. This CDR3 comprises 14 residues. As DNA, the CDR3 is TGTGCCAGCAGCTTACCCGGGTCTGGAAACACCATATATTTT. This translates into CASSLPGSGNTIYF. The full variable domain, in which reference TRBV7-9 and TRBJ1-3 provide the parts outside the CDR3, is DTGVSQNPRHKITKRGQNVTFRCDPISEHNRLYWYRQTLGQGPEFLTYFQNEAQLEKSRLLSDRFSAERPKGSFSTLEIQRTEQGDSAMYLCASSLPGSGNTIYFGEGSWLTVV.

The rearrangement uses TRBV5-6 and TRBJ2-6; no definite D call. The CDR3 is 15 amino acids. Germline V gives CDR1 SGHDT, CDR2 YYEEEE. The V end was cut by 0 bases, the J end by 1 base, with 5 bases between. DNA of the CDR3: TGTGCCAGCAGCTTGGTGAGTTCTGGGGCCAACGTCCTGACTTTC. Translating gives CASSLVSSGANVLTF.

V gene TRBV7-3 combines with J gene TRBJ2-3; a weak D match, TRBD1 (7 bases). The ends were cut back, 5 bases at V and 4 bases at J, with 10 bases in the middle. The CDR3 sequence is 13 residues long. Looked up from germline, CDR1 is SGHTA and CDR2 is FQGTGA. The CDR3 DNA sequence: TGTGCCAGCAGCCCAGGGGGGTCAGATACGCAGTATTTT. Its protein is CASSPGGSDTQYF.